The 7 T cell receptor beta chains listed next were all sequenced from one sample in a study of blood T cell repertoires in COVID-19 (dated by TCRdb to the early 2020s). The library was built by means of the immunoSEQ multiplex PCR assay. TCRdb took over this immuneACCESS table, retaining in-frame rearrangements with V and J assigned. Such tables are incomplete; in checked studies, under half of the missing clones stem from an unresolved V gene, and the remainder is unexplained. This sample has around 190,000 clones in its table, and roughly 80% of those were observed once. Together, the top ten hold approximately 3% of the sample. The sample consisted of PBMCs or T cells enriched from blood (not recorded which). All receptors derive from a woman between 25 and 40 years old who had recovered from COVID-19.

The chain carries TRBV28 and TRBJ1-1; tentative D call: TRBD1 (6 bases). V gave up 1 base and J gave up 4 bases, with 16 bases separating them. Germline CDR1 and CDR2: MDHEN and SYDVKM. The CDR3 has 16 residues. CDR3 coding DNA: TGTGCCAGCAGTTTATCCCGGGGGGCAGGAGGCACTGAAGCTTTCTTT. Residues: CASSLSRGAGGTEAFF.

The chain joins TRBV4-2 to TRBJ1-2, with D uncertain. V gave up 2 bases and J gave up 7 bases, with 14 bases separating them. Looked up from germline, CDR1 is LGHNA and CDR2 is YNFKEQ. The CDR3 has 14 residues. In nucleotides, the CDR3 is TGTGCCAGCAGCCAAAGCTTAACAGCTGCTGGCTACACCTTC. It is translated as CASSQSLTAAGYTF.

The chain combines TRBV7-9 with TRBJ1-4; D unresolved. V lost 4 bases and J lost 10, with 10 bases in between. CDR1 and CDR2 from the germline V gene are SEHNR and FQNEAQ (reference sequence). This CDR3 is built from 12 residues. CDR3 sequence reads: CASSSTDGKLFF. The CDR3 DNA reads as TGTGCCAGCAGCTCCACTGATGGAAAACTGTTTTTT.

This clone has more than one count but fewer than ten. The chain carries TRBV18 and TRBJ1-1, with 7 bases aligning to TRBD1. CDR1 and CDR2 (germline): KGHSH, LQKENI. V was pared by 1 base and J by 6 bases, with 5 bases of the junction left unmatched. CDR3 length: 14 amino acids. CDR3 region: CASSPRQGLSEAFF. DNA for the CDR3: TGTGCCAGCTCACCACGACAGGGTTTGTCTGAAGCTTTCTTT.

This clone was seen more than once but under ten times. The CDR3 DNA reads TGTGCCAGCAGCGTCCAGGGGGCTGGCACTGAAGCTTTCTTT. Protein: CASSVQGAGTEAFF. V gene TRBV9 combines with J gene TRBJ1-1; 8 positions match TRBD1. The CDR3 has 14 residues. Germline loops: CDR1 SGDLS, CDR2 YYNGEE. Trimming removed 2 bases from V and 4 bases from J; junction bases left unmatched: 4.

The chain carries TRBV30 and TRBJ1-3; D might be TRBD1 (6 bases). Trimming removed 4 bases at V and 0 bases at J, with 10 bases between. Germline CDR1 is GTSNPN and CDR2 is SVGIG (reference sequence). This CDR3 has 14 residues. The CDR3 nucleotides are TGTGCCTGGAAAGGGGACATCTCTGGAAACACCATATATTTT. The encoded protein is CAWKGDISGNTIYF.

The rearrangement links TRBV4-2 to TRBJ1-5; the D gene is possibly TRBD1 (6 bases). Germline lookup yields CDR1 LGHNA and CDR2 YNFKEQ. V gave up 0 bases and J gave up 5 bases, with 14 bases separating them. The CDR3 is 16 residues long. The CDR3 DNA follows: TGTGCCAGCAGCCAAGAGGACAGCTTGGCCGATCAGCCCCAGCATTTT. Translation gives CASSQEDSLADQPQHF.